The T cell receptor beta chain under discussion was sequenced for a study of patients and donors after allogeneic stem cell transplantation. The CDR3 spans 19 residues. Germline V gene data show CDR1 as SGHTA and CDR2 as FQGNSA. Trimming pared 0 bases from V and 0 bases from J, leaving 15 bases between. This clonotype was seen only a few times. MiXCR, run by TCRdb on the RT-PCR reads, gives a single entry per CDR3 protein. This sample has hundreds of thousands of distinct CDR3 sequences, with under 20% found just once. The chain joins TRBV7-2 to TRBJ2-6; D is possibly TRBD1 (5 bases). The sequencing sample was made of blood, either unsorted or a sorted T cell fraction (not recorded which). The clonotype originates from a human donor who was either an allogeneic HSCT recipient or a stem cell or donor lymphocyte infusion donor (not recorded which). It is not recorded whose cells these are; they may come from a transplant donor. CDR3 region: CASSLAQGVFSSGANVLTF. In DNA form, the CDR3 reads TGTGCCAGCAGCTTAGCGCAAGGGGTTTTTAGCTCTGGGGCCAACGTCCTGACTTTC.